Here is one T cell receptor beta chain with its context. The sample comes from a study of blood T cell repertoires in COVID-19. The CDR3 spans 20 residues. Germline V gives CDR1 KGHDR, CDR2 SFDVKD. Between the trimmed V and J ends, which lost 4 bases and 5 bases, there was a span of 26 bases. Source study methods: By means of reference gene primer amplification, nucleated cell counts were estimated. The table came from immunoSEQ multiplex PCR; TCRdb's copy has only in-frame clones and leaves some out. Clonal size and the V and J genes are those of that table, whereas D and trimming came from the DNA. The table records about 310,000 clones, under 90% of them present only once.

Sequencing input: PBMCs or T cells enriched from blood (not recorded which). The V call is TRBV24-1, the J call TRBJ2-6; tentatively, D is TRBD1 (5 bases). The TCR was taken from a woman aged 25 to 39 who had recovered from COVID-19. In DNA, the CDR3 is TGTGCCACCAGTGACCGTCACACGTGGACACTCTGGGTTCGGGCCAACGTCCTGACTTTC. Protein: CATSDRHTWTLWVRANVLTF.